These T cell receptor beta chains were read from a single sample in a study of CD8+CD57+ T cells in acquired aplastic anemia. TCRdb analysed the reads with MiXCR anew, one entry per CDR3 protein. In the table there are approximately 260,000 distinct CDR3 sequences, approximately 80% of which are singletons. The specimen sequenced was sorted CD4+, CD8+, or CD8+CD57+ T cells (not recorded which) from PBMCs. All receptors derive from a human donor with aplastic anemia. Each CDR3 is given with its conserved first and last residue. D genes are given only for firm matches. Only part of the rows carry a size: once, few, many, or a class if the clone is expanded.

j_call | d_call | clone_size | v_call | cdr3_nt | cdr3_aa
TRBJ2-7 | . | few | TRBV2 | TGTGCCAGCAGTGAACCGGGGAGCTCCTACGAGCAGTACTTC | CASSEPGSSYEQYF
TRBJ2-7 | . | few | TRBV7-6 | TGTGCCAGCAGCTCAATGGGGGCAAGCGAGCAGTACTTC | CASSSMGASEQYF
TRBJ1-2 | . | . | TRBV7-2 | TGTGCCAGCAGCTTAATGGGACTTGGCTACACCTTC | CASSLMGLGYTF
TRBJ2-5 | . | many | TRBV29-1 | TGCAGCGCCCCGGACTCCCGGGGCGAGACCCAGTACTTC | CSAPDSRGETQYF
TRBJ2-1 | TRBD2 | . | TRBV2 | TGTGCCAGCACCCCGGGACGATGGGGAGGGAGGAACACTCAAGCTTTC | CASTPGRWGGRNTQAF
TRBJ1-1 | . | . | TRBV11-1 | TGTGCCAGCAGCCTTGATCTGCCCGCTGAAGCTTTCTTT | CASSLDLPAEAFF
TRBJ1-6 | . | . | TRBV5-1 | TGCGCCAGCAGCTTAGTCTGGCAGCCACGCTCCTATAATTCACCCCTCCACTTT | CASSLVWQPRSYNSPLHF
TRBJ2-5 | . | . | TRBV7-9 | TGTGCCACAAAGGGGGGCAGCGAGCAAGAGACCCACGGCTTC | CATKGGSEQETHGF
TRBJ1-6 | . | few | TRBV9 | TGTGCCAGCAGCGTAGAAGGTTCACCCCTCCACTTT | CASSVEGSPLHF
TRBJ1-2 | . | . | TRBV7-9 | TGTGCCAGCAGCTCCCCAGATACGCAGTATGTTGACCCATACACCTTC | CASSSPDTQYVDPYTF
TRBJ1-2 | . | . | TRBV11-3 | TGTGCTAGCAGCTTGACAGTGGCCGCCGACTATGGCTACACCTTC | CASSLTVAADYGYTF
TRBJ2-7 | TRBD2 | . | TRBV20-1 | TGCAGTGCCCTAGCGGGGGGGCCTGTGGAGCAGTACTTC | CSALAGGPVEQYF
TRBJ2-7 | . | once | TRBV7-2 | TGTGCCGGCAGCCCCAGGACAAAGGGAAGGCAGTACTTC | CAGSPRTKGRQYF
TRBJ1-1 | . | . | TRBV7-8 | TGTGCCAGCAGCTTACCAGAAGGGGAGGGTCAGGACGCTGAAGCTTTCTTT | CASSLPEGEGQDAEAFF
TRBJ1-5 | . | many | TRBV11-3 | TGTGCCAGCAGCTTAGATCTGACAGAGCCCCAGCATTTT | CASSLDLTEPQHF
TRBJ2-1 | TRBD2 | . | TRBV7-9 | TGTGCCAGCAGCTTTACTAGCGCGGGGATTTTCAATGAGCAGTTCTTC | CASSFTSAGIFNEQFF
TRBJ2-1 | . | . | TRBV7-9 | TGTGCCAGTAGCATTGCTAGCGCAACGAACAGTTCTTCGTTCTTC | CASSIASATNSSSFF
TRBJ2-1 | TRBD2 | . | TRBV7-9 | TGTGCCAGCAGCTCTCGACCCCGGGAGGCCCTAGATGATGAGCAGTTCTTC | CASSSRPREALDDEQFF
TRBJ1-6 | . | . | TRBV24-1 | TGTGCCACCAGCGGAGGACCGAATTCACCCCTCCACTTT | CATSGGPNSPLHF
TRBJ1-5 | . | . | TRBV7-8 | TGTGCCAGCAGCTTTCCAGTCGGGCCAGATCAGGGGTATAGCAATCAGCCCCAGCATTTT | CASSFPVGPDQGYSNQPQHF
TRBJ2-3 | TRBD1 | medium-sized | TRBV19 | TGTGCCAGTAGCGACAGGGGGCGCGAGGCAGATACGCAGTATTTT | CASSDRGREADTQYF
TRBJ2-1 | . | once | TRBV7-8 | TGTGCCAGCAGCCTCCCCTTGGGACGACGAAATGAGCAGTTCTTC | CASSLPLGRRNEQFF
TRBJ2-7 | . | few | TRBV15 | TGTGCCACCAGCTTCCCGGGCCTTGCCTATACGCAGTACTTC | CATSFPGLAYTQYF
TRBJ2-7 | TRBD2 | . | TRBV7-3 | TGTGCCACCAGCTGCGCGGGAGGTCCCGATAAGCAGTATTTC | CATSCAGGPDKQYF
TRBJ1-5 | . | . | TRBV5-6 | TGTGCCAGCAGCCAAGACGAGGTAGGACGTCAGCCCCAGCATTTT | CASSQDEVGRQPQHF
TRBJ2-3 | . | . | TRBV7-2 | TGTGCCGGCGGCCACGGGAGCACACATACGCAGTATTTT | CAGGHGSTHTQYF
TRBJ2-1 | TRBD1 | . | TRBV7-8 | TGTGCCAGCAGTCACGACAGGGGTACTTACAATGAGCAGTTCTTC | CASSHDRGTYNEQFF
TRBJ2-1 | TRBD2 | . | TRBV19 | TGTGCCAGTAGTACAGCGGGGGATAGCTCCTATAATGAGCACTTCTTC | CASSTAGDSSYNEHFF
TRBJ1-2 | . | . | TRBV6-1 | TGTGCCAGCAGTGAAGGTGTGGGCGTAAGGTATGGCTACACCTTC | CASSEGVGVRYGYTF
TRBJ2-7 | TRBD1 | . | TRBV7-2 | TGTGCCAGCAGCCTCACCCGGACAGGCCACGAGCAGTACTTC | CASSLTRTGHEQYF
TRBJ2-3 | . | . | TRBV7-9 | TGCGCCAGCAGCCAAGGGTGGGCAGGGCCGAAGACGCAAGATTTT | CASSQGWAGPKTQDF
TRBJ1-6 | . | . | TRBV7-8 | TGTGCCAGCAGCCTGACGAGCGCCGACGACTATGCCTACCACTTT | CASSLTSADDYAYHF
TRBJ1-2 | . | . | TRBV19 | TGTGCCAGTAGTATCGAAGATGGCAACTATGGCTACACCTTC | CASSIEDGNYGYTF
TRBJ1-4 | TRBD1 | . | TRBV7-6 | TGTGCCAGCAGCTTATCCCACGGGACAGAAAAAATCCATTTT | CASSLSHGTEKIHF
TRBJ1-5 | TRBD1 | . | TRBV7-2 | TGTGCCAGCAGCTTAGTACAGGGGGGCACTCAGCCCCAGCATTTT | CASSLVQGGTQPQHF